This T cell receptor beta chain derives from a study of T cell responses to AZD1222 COVID-19 vaccine. The study's findings and limits: Only after the peak T cell response were repertoires sampled.

Clones were read by immunoSEQ multiplex PCR, and TCRdb kept only the in-frame ones, dropping some. Among 20,000 to 30,000 clones, about nine tenths were seen once, and the ten largest hold roughly 2.5%. In regard to this clone: Antigen: not known.

The input for sequencing was peripheral blood, taken 28 days after the second AZD1222 dose. The origin of this receptor is an adult who received the AZD1222 COVID-19 vaccine.

In DNA, the CDR3 is TGTGCCACCGCAACGGGACAGGTGAACACTGAAGCTTTCTTT. It specifies CATATGQVNTEAFF. V and J are TRBV10-3 and TRBJ1-1, with 8 bases aligning to TRBD1. Germline-derived CDR1 and CDR2 are ENHRY and SYGVKD. The CDR3 consists of 14 residues. With 10 bases clipped from V and 0 bases from J, the junction kept 7 bases outside the gene matches.